This T cell receptor beta chain was captured in a study of T cells after yellow fever vaccination. Using its own MiXCR run on the 5' RACE reads, TCRdb lists one record per CDR3 protein. The sample lists nearly 350,000 distinct CDR3 sequences, less than 9.5% seen once, with 15% to 20% in the top ten. V was shortened by 1 base and J by 6 bases, with 10 bases between the two germline ends. Germline V CDR1 and CDR2: SGHDN, FVKESK. The CDR3 is 13 amino acids. Study results and limitations: Abundant clonotypes from the bulk population could get into FACS-sorted repertoires as contaminants.

With respect to this clonotype: Antigen: not known.

This clonotype was sampled from a man between 18 and 29 years old who received the YFV17D yellow fever vaccine. The chain carries TRBV14 and TRBJ2-7, with unresolved D. The sequenced sample was PBMCs, obtained about 49 days after the first yellow fever vaccination. CDR3 bases: TGTGCCAGCAGCCAAGTCAGAACGGGCGAGCAGTACTTC. Its protein product is CASSQVRTGEQYF.